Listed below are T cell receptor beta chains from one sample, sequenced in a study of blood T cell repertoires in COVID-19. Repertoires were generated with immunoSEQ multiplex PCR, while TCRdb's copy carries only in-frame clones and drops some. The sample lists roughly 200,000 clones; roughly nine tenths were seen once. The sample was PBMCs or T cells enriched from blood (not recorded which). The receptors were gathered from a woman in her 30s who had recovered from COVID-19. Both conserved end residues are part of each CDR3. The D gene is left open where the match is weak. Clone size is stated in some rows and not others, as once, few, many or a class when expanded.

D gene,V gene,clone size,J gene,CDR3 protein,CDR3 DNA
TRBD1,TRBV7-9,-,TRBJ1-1,CASSFRQGPESAFF,TGTGCCAGCAGCTTTCGACAGGGGCCCGAGTCTGCTTTCTTT
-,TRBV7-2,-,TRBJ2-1,CASSSRWGRPSQAQFF,TGTGCCAGCAGCTCGAGGTGGGGCCGCCCGAGTCAGGCGCAGTTCTTC
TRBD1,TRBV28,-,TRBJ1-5,CASSSGTGGVQPQHF,TGTGCCAGCAGTTCCGGGACAGGGGGTGTTCAGCCCCAGCATTTT
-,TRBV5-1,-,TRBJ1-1,CASSLKGQGTEAFF,TGCGCCAGCAGCTTGAAGGGGCAGGGCACTGAAGCTTTCTTT
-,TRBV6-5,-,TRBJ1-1,CASGRDVNTEAFF,TGTGCCAGCGGGAGGGACGTGAACACTGAAGCTTTCTTT
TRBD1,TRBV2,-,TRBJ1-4,CASSGPEFGNRGPEKLFF,TGTGCCAGCAGTGGACCTGAATTTGGAAACAGGGGGCCTGAAAAACTGTTTTTT
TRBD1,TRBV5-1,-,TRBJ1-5,CASSLITGDQPQHF,TGCGCCAGCAGCTTGATAACAGGGGATCAGCCCCAGCATTTT
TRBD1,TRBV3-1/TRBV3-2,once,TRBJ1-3,CASSRDRGYGNTIYF,TGTGCCAGCAGCCGGGACAGGGGATATGGAAACACCATATATTTT
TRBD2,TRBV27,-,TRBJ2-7,CASRSGEPYEQYF,TGTGCCAGCAGGAGCGGGGAGCCCTACGAGCAGTACTTC
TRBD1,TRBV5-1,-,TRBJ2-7,CASTSVTWTGRSEQYF,TGCGCCAGCACGAGCGTAACCTGGACAGGGAGGTCCGAGCAGTACTTC
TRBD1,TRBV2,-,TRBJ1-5,CASSQTGAGGQPQHF,TGTGCCAGCAGTCAGACAGGGGCGGGTGGACAGCCCCAGCATTTT
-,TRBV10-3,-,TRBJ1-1,CAISDRGKNTEAFF,TGTGCCATCAGTGACAGGGGAAAAAACACTGAAGCTTTCTTT
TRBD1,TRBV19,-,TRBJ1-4,CASSKDRGATNEKLFF,TGTGCCAGTAGTAAAGACAGGGGGGCAACTAATGAAAAACTGTTTTTT
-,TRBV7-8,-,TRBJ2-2,CASSLGAGGTGELFF,TGTGCCAGCAGCTTAGGGGCCGGGGGCACCGGGGAGCTGTTTTTT
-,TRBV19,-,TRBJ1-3,CASSPRRGGPGNTIYF,TGTGCCAGTAGTCCCCGCCGGGGGGGCCCTGGAAACACCATATATTTT
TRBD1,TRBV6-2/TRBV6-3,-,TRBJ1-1,CASSWDPTGGSEAFF,TGTGCCAGCAGTTGGGACCCGACAGGGGGCTCTGAAGCTTTCTTT
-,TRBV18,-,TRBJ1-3,CASSPPVFAAGNTIYF,TGTGCCAGCTCACCACCGGTTTTTGCAGCTGGAAACACCATATATTTT
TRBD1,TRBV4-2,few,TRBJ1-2,CASSQAAGQVLNYGYTF,TGTGCCAGCAGCCAAGCTGCGGGACAGGTTCTTAACTATGGCTACACCTTC
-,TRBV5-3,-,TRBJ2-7,CARSLGGVNEQYF,TGTGCCAGAAGCTTGGGGGGAGTCAACGAGCAGTACTTC